These 18 T cell receptor beta chains originate from one sample sequenced in a study of human T cells and chemical hapten exposure. Stated time point: patch test 1, 2 weeks after DPC sensitization. Treatment in this sample: therapeutic diphenylcyclopropenone sensitization with weekly scalp DPC. Each CDR3 protein gets one entry after TCRdb re-called the RACE reads with MiXCR. Here the sample spans 350,000 or so distinct CDR3 sequences, 6% to 8.5% being singletons. This specimen consisted of whole blood, obtained in connection with sensitization to the hapten diphenylcyclopropenone (DPC). Receptors originate from a young woman with alopecia areata. Some clones in this sample may be carry-over from other donors' samples.

There are many counts of this clonotype. The V and J genes are TRBV7-8 and TRBJ1-1; 8 nucleotides align to TRBD1. Unmatched junction bases numbered 8, after V lost 5 bases and J lost 6 bases. From germline, CDR1 is SGHVS and CDR2 FQNEAQ. The CDR3 runs 14 residues. CDR3: CASSPTGETPEAFF. The CDR3 DNA reads as TGTGCCAGCAGCCCGACAGGGGAAACGCCTGAAGCTTTCTTT.

This clonotype was counted at least ten times. CDR3 residues: CASSWGAAATDTQYF. The CDR3 bases are TGTGCCAGCTCCTGGGGCGCGGCGGCAACAGATACGCAGTATTTT. V is TRBV2 and J is TRBJ2-3; maybe TRBD1 (5 bases). The V end was cut by 8 bases, the J end by 3 bases, with 18 bases between. There are 15 residues in the CDR3. CDR1 is SNHLY and CDR2 is FYNNEI in the germline V gene.

The rearrangement joins TRBV5-1 to TRBJ2-1; 8 bases align to TRBD2. V gave up 4 bases and J gave up 3 bases; unmatched junction bases: 6. Looked up from germline, CDR1 is SGHRS and CDR2 is YFSETQ. CDR3 length equals 15 residues. DNA of the CDR3: TGCGCCAGCAGCCTGGGACTAGATGACTACAATGAGCAGTTCTTC. Residues: CASSLGLDDYNEQFF.

This chain uses TRBV7-2 with TRBJ2-1, with D uncertain. Germline CDR1 reads SGHTA; CDR2 reads FQGNSA. V was clipped by 5 bases and J by 0 bases, with 17 bases between them. The CDR3 sequence is 17 residues long. CDR3 region: CASSHQAFPGSYNEQFF. CDR3 DNA sequence: TGTGCCAGCAGCCATCAAGCATTTCCAGGCTCCTACAATGAGCAGTTCTTC. Full variable domain (rest looked up from reference TRBV7-2 and TRBJ2-1): GAGVSQSPSNKVTEKGKDVELRCDPISGHTALYWYRQSLGQGLEFLIYFQGNSAPDKSGLPSDRFSAERTGGSVSTLTIQRTQQEDSAVYLCASSHQAFPGSYNEQFFGPGTRLTVL.

The chain joins TRBV3-1 to TRBJ2-5; no definite D call. Germline CDR1 is LGHDT and CDR2 is YNNKEL (reference sequence). V lost 2 bases to trimming and J lost 7 bases, with 5 bases between them. The CDR3 has 11 amino acids. The CDR3 spells CASSQTRTQYF. CDR3 bases: TGTGCCAGCAGCCAAACGAGGACCCAGTACTTC.

This clonotype was counted many times. The rearrangement joins TRBV4-1 to TRBJ2-7; D tentatively fits TRBD1 or TRBD2 (5 bases each). V was trimmed by 3 bases and J by 1 base, leaving 16 bases between them. Germline assignment: CDR1 MGHRA and CDR2 YSYEKL. The length of the CDR3 is 16 residues. This chain's CDR3 is CASSQIHGTASYEQYF. The CDR3 DNA reads TGCGCCAGCAGCCAGATTCACGGGACGGCTTCCTACGAGCAGTACTTC.

This clonotype was seen repeatedly, ten times or more. V is TRBV12-3 or TRBV12-4 and J is TRBJ1-1; weak D call: TRBD1 (6 bases). V shed 8 bases and J shed 4 bases, with 11 bases lying between them. The CDR3 contains 12 residues. CDR3 nucleotide sequence: TGTGCCAGCCGTCCGGGGGCCACTGAAGCTTTCTTT. It specifies CASRPGATEAFF.

At least ten counts were recorded for this clonotype. The CDR3 coding sequence is TGTGCCAGCAAGAGCCTAGGGGGAGATACGCAGTATTTT. Encoded protein: CASKSLGGDTQYF. The rearrangement uses TRBV27 and TRBJ2-3, with TRBD1 as a possible D gene (6 bases). From germline, CDR1 is MNHEY and CDR2 SMNVEV (reference sequence). There are 13 residues in the CDR3. Trimming left V 7 bases short and J 5 bases short, with 13 bases between.

Notes on this clonotype: An end of the junction differs from the germline gene, which may be a read error. V usage is TRBV3-1 and J usage is TRBJ2-7, with 8 bases lining up with TRBD1. This CDR3 has 13 amino acids. Germline CDR1 and CDR2: LGHDT and YNNKEL (reference sequence). DNA for the CDR3: TGTGCCAGCAGCCAAGGGGACAGGCTCGATCAGTGCTTC. It codes for CASSQGDRLDQCF.

This clonotype was detected many times. The chain links TRBV7-2 to TRBJ2-7, with D possibly TRBD2 on 5 matching bases. Germline assignment: CDR1 SGHTA and CDR2 FQGNSA. Trimming pared 5 bases from V and 5 bases from J, leaving 13 bases between. CDR3 length equals 13 residues. The CDR3, as DNA: TGTGCCAGCAGCCGGGCGGGCCTACACGAGCAGTACTTC. Amino acid sequence: CASSRAGLHEQYF.

This clonotype turned up a few times. This chain connects TRBV7-3 to TRBJ1-1; the match to TRBD1 covers 7 bases. The CDR3 loop spans 14 amino acids. V shed 4 bases, J shed 3 bases, and the junction held 5 bases outside the gene matches. Germline V gives CDR1 SGHTA, CDR2 FQGTGA. CDR3 in amino acids: CASSSHDRDTEAFF. The CDR3 DNA is TGTGCCAGCAGCTCGCACGACAGGGACACTGAAGCTTTCTTT.

This clonotype was found many times. V usage is TRBV7-9 and J usage is TRBJ2-3, with D perhaps assigned TRBD1 or TRBD2 (5 bases each). Between the trimmed V and J ends, which lost 3 bases and 0 bases, there was a span of 13 bases. The CDR3 length is 16 residues. CDR1 is SEHNR and CDR2 is FQNEAQ in the germline V gene (reference sequence). CDR3 sequence: CASSFRGSASTDTQYF. The CDR3 DNA is TGTGCCAGCAGCTTCCGGGGCAGCGCTAGCACAGATACGCAGTATTTT.

V usage is TRBV12-3 or TRBV12-4 and J usage is TRBJ1-6; possible D gene TRBD1, 6 bases. V was cut by 2 bases and J by 6 bases, with 23 bases left in between. This CDR3 comprises 19 residues. CDR3 in DNA: TGTGCCAGCAGTTTAAAAAGGGGACACCGGGACCGATCTAATTCACCCCTCCACTTT. This sequence encodes CASSLKRGHRDRSNSPLHF.

This chain uses TRBV6-5 with TRBJ1-5; D ambiguous. The V end lost 6 bases, the J end lost 7 bases, and 13 bases lay between the germline ends. This CDR3 is 13 amino acids long. Germline V gives CDR1 MNHEY, CDR2 SVGAGI. This CDR3 reads CASSRSLRQPQHF. The CDR3 bases are TGTGCCAGCAGCCGGTCTTTACGGCAGCCCCAGCATTTT.

This clonotype showed up just a few times. The V gene is TRBV25-1, the J gene TRBJ2-7, with D unresolved. With 5 bases removed from V and 0 bases from J, the gap between germline ends came to 11 bases. Per germline, CDR1 MGHDK and CDR2 SYGVNS. This CDR3 spans 14 amino acids. In DNA, the CDR3 is TGTGCCAGCAGTCCCCGAGTGAGCTCCTACGAGCAGTACTTC. Translation: CASSPRVSSYEQYF.

In this sample, this clonotype turned up many times. V gene TRBV9 combines with J gene TRBJ2-7; D gene uncertain. Trimming removed 0 bases from V and 6 bases from J, with 16 bases in between. This CDR3 comprises 15 residues. Germline values: CDR1 SGDLS, CDR2 YYNGEE. The CDR3: CASSVVPGIISEQYF. The CDR3 DNA is TGTGCCAGCAGCGTAGTCCCGGGCATTATATCCGAGCAGTACTTC.

There are many counts of this clonotype. The chain recombines TRBV5-6 with TRBJ2-7; D uncertain. Germline-derived CDR1 and CDR2 are SGHDT and YYEEEE. Trimming pared 3 bases from V and 3 bases from J, leaving 13 bases between. The CDR3 is 14 amino acids. CDR3 protein: CASSSVGGYYEQYF. The CDR3 DNA follows: TGTGCCAGCAGCTCGGTCGGCGGCTACTACGAGCAGTACTTC.

The V call is TRBV7-8, the J call TRBJ1-5; D gene ambiguous. Trimming removed 5 bases from V and 4 bases from J, with 6 bases in between. The CDR3 is made up of 12 amino acids. Germline V gene data show CDR1 as SGHVS and CDR2 as FQNEAQ. CDR3 sequence: CASSARNQPQHF. CDR3 nucleotides: TGTGCCAGCAGCGCCCGAAATCAGCCCCAGCATTTT.